This TCR beta chain was identified during a study of identifying expanded T cells in peripheral blood. Study conclusions and caveats: About 1.2 clones differed between technical replicates, versus around 15 and 18 over time. Across healthy donors, higher total template counts meant significantly greater approximately 2-week count variance.

The CDR3 has 18 amino acids. After removal of 1 base from V and 6 bases from J, the junction contained 13 bases not matched to a gene. The V gene's germline CDR1 is SGHVS and CDR2 FQNEAQ. No infections or other immune events were documented during collection. Sequencing used immunoSEQ multiplex PCR; TCRdb keeps in-frame clones, though not all of them. The repertoire holds under 150,000 clones, with 86% as singletons. Concerning this clone itself: No antigen is known for it.

Sequenced input: blood. V usage is TRBV7-8 and J usage is TRBJ2-1, with 9 positions matching TRBD2. This clonotype was sampled from a person between 18 and 69 years old in good health. The CDR3 sequence: CASSLEPRRAGGFNEQFF. The DNA for the CDR3 is TGTGCCAGCAGCTTAGAACCCCGTAGAGCGGGAGGTTTCAATGAGCAGTTCTTC.